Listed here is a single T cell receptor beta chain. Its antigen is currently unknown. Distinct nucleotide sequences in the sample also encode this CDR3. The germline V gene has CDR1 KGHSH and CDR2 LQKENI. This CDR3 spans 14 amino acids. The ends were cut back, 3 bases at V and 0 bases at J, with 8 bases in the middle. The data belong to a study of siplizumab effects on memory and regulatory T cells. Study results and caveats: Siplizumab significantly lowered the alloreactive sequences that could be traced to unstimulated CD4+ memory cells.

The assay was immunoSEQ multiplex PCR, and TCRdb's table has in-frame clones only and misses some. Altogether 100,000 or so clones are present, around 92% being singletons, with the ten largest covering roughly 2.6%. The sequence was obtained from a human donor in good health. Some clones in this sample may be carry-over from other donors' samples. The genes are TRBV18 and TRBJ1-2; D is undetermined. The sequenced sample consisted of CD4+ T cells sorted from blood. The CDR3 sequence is CASSPDGANYGYTF. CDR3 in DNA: TGTGCCAGCTCACCGGACGGTGCTAACTATGGCTACACCTTC.